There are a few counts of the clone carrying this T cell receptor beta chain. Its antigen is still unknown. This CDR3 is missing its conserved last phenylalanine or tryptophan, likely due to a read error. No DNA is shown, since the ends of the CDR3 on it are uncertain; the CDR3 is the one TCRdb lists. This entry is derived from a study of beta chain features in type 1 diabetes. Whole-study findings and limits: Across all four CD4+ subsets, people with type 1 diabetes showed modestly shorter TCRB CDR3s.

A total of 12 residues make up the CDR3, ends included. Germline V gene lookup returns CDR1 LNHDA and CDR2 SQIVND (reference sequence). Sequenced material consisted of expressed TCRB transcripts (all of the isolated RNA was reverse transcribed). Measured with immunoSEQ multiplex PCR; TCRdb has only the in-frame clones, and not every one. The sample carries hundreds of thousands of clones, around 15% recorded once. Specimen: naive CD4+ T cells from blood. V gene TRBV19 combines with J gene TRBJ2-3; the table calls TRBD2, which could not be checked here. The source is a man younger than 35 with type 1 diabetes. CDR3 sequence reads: CASSIESASGGD.